What follows is one T cell receptor (beta chain) and its context. It has no known antigen specificity. Base qualities are not provided; no much larger clone lies one nucleotide away. The entry originates in a study of lymphopenia after photon versus proton radiotherapy (dated by TCRdb to the late 2010s). A note on the overall study: The immunological effects of photon versus proton radiation therapy were compared in patients with gastrointestinal tumors who developed high-grade lymphopenia. The goal of the study was to characterize the differences between the two radiation modalities in how they affect the immune system. The 20 patients in the cohort had gastrointestinal tumors, were treated with either photon or proton therapy, and subsequently developed lymphopenia.

The trim is 1 base for V and 5 bases for J, with a gap of 20 bases between the germline ends. The CDR1 and CDR2 encoded by the germline V gene are MGHRA and YSYEKL. CDR3 length: 17 amino acids, cysteine to phenylalanine. Only the CDR3 DNA stays, 51 bases, in frame from base 1. Broad study findings and their caveats: The survival association was assessed only in patients who died, and better survival with proton therapy was presented by the authors as a possibility rather than a demonstrated result. Once the lymphocyte count had reached its nadir, the repertoires of photon-treated patients showed oligoclonal expansion, particularly of CD8+ Temra cells, and this expansion drove the decline in diversity. Across the cohort, a larger post-nadir drop in TCR diversity was inversely correlated with overall survival time among patients who died. During treatment, patients who received photon therapy lost naive T cells and TCR diversity and gained effector/memory populations, whereas patients who received proton therapy remained relatively stable.

The library relied on the immunoSEQ multiplex PCR assay. T cell repertoires were profiled with deep sequencing of rearranged TCR beta loci together with multiparametric flow cytometry. TCRdb retrieved this table from immuneACCESS and kept in-frame rearrangements only. Not all clones are present; in checked studies, unresolved V genes account for under half, and no reason is known for the remainder. The sample records around 160,000 clones, approximately 91% of which are singletons. The top ten constitute about 4.4% of the sample. This clonotype was obtained from a man over 45 with gastric cancer. Recombination linked TRBV4-1 to TRBJ1-1; the D gene is perhaps TRBD1, from 6 matching bases. Sequenced material: peripheral blood, taken from a patient treated with photon-based radiotherapy. The CDR3 has the sequence CASSQVTGPSGKTEAFF. The sequence in DNA is TGCGCCAGCAGCCAAGTCACAGGGCCCTCAGGAAAGACTGAAGCTTTCTTT.